The source of this T cell receptor (beta chain) is a study of shared clonotypes between healthy human individuals. CD4+ cell separation produced CD45RA+ naive and CD45RA-negative memory subsets. General observations from the study: Four donors held about 4.5% of naive CD4 clonotypes in common.

Method: immunoSEQ multiplex PCR; TCRdb's copy keeps in-frame clones and lacks some. The sample lists over 1.5 million clones, approximately 98% seen once, with about 0.45% in the top ten. Points on this clone: Its antigen is still unknown. The sample holds other DNA sequences that translate to the same CDR3.

The receptor was derived from a man aged 25-45 years in good health. Sequencing was done on a sample of naive CD4+ T cells sorted from blood. The subset denotes: CD45RA+ positively selected.

CDR3 sequence reads: CASSLAGQGVTGELFF. The CDR3 DNA reads as TGCGCCAGCAGCTTGGCGGGACAGGGGGTCACCGGGGAGCTGTTTTTT. The chain links TRBV5-1 to TRBJ2-2, with 11 positions matching TRBD1. The V segment lost 0 bases and the J segment 4 bases; nucleotides outside the gene matches: 2. CDR3 size: 16 residues. CDR1 and CDR2 (germline): SGHRS, YFSETQ. The variable domain in full, completed from reference TRBV5-1 and TRBJ2-2, reads KAGVTQTPRYLIKTRGQQVTLSCSPISGHRSVSWYQQTPGQGLQFLFEYFSETQRNKGNFPGRFSGRQFSNSRSEMNVSTLELGDSALYLCASSLAGQGVTGELFFGEGSRLTVL.